These T cell receptor beta chains were read from a single sample in a study of blood T cell repertoires in COVID-19. Sequencing was performed with immunoSEQ multiplex PCR; in TCRdb, only in-frame clones are kept and a portion is missing. This table holds 200,000 to 250,000 clones, more than 75% found once. The sequencing sample was made of peripheral blood. These receptors all come from a woman between 70 and 85 years old with COVID-19, enrolled during active disease. Both conserved end residues are part of each CDR3. D genes are given only for firm matches. Clone size is given for some rows only: seen once, a few or many times, or a class if the clone is expanded.

>NA|TRBJ2-7|NA|TRBV6-1
TGTGCCAGCAGTGAAGGTCCGGTCCTCTACGAGCAGTACTTC
CASSEGPVLYEQYF
>TRBD1|TRBJ1-2|NA|TRBV29-1
TGCAGCGTTGAAGCCCTTGACAGGGTTAACTATGGCTACACCTTC
CSVEALDRVNYGYTF
>NA|TRBJ2-3|NA|TRBV30
TGTGCCTGGAGTCTTCTCACAGGGCGCACAGATACGCAGTATTTT
CAWSLLTGRTDTQYF
>TRBD2|TRBJ2-3|NA|TRBV6-2/TRBV6-3
TGTGCCAGCAGTGCTAGCGGGAGAACAGATACGCAGTATTTT
CASSASGRTDTQYF
>TRBD2|TRBJ2-7|few|TRBV9
TGTGCCAGCAGCGCGGGGGGTTACGAGCAGTACTTC
CASSAGGYEQYF
>NA|TRBJ1-2|NA|TRBV24-1
TGTGCCACCAGTGACCCAACAGGGAACTATGGCTACACCTTC
CATSDPTGNYGYTF
>NA|TRBJ2-6|NA|TRBV24-1
TGTGCCACCAGTGATAATGGCAGGGGACGTTCCTCTGGGGCCAACGTCCTGACTTTC
CATSDNGRGRSSGANVLTF
>NA|TRBJ1-2|NA|TRBV19
TGTGCCAGTAGTATCAACAGCCCGTATGGCTACACCTTC
CASSINSPYGYTF
>NA|TRBJ1-2|few|TRBV5-1
TGCGCCAGCAGTCACGACCAGGGTTACTATGGCTACACCTTC
CASSHDQGYYGYTF
>NA|TRBJ1-5|NA|TRBV25-1
TGTGCCAGCAGTGAATCGACACCGGGAGTTAATCAGCCCCAGCATTTT
CASSESTPGVNQPQHF
>NA|TRBJ1-1|NA|TRBV18
TGTGCCAGCTCACCACCGGCGGGGGCGAACACTGAAGCTTTCTTT
CASSPPAGANTEAFF
>TRBD1|TRBJ1-2|NA|TRBV7-6
TGTGCCAGCAGCTTAGGAGGGACAGGCTATGGCTACACCTTC
CASSLGGTGYGYTF
>NA|TRBJ1-4|NA|TRBV7-8
TGTGCCAGCAGCTTGGTGACAGTTGAAAAACTGTTTTTT
CASSLVTVEKLFF
>TRBD1|TRBJ2-2|NA|TRBV6-6
TGTGCCAGCAGTCTGGAGACAGGGGACGAGCTGTTTTTT
CASSLETGDELFF
>NA|TRBJ1-2|NA|TRBV28
TGTGCCAGCAGTGTTGTGGCCACCCGATATGGCTACACCTTC
CASSVVATRYGYTF
>TRBD2|TRBJ2-5|NA|TRBV4-1
TGCGCCAGCAGCCAAATGATCTCAAGCGGGAGTAGAGAAGAGACCCAGTACTTC
CASSQMISSGSREETQYF
>NA|TRBJ2-7|NA|TRBV5-1
TGCGCCAGCAGCTCGGGGGGCGGGAGCAACGAGCAGTACTTC
CASSSGGGSNEQYF
>TRBD1|TRBJ1-2|NA|TRBV7-9
TGTGCCAGCAGCATCCCGGGACAGGCCCCTAGCTACACCTTC
CASSIPGQAPSYTF
>TRBD1|TRBJ1-5|NA|TRBV10-3
TGTGCCATCAGTAACAGGGGTGATCAGCCCCAGCATTTT
CAISNRGDQPQHF
>NA|TRBJ2-7|NA|TRBV28
TGTGCCAGCAGTTTATTAGCAGAGAACTACGAGCAGTACTTC
CASSLLAENYEQYF
>NA|TRBJ1-6|NA|TRBV9
TGTGCCAGCAGTTGGGGGGGGCCGTATTCACCCCTCCACTTT
CASSWGGPYSPLHF
>TRBD2|TRBJ2-1|NA|TRBV3-1/TRBV3-2
TGTGCCAGCAGCCTCGGGGGAGGGTCTTCAAGTGAGCAGTTCTTC
CASSLGGGSSSEQFF
>NA|TRBJ2-2|NA|TRBV19
TGTGCCAGTAGTGTACTAACCGGGGAGCTGTTTTTT
CASSVLTGELFF
>TRBD1|TRBJ2-1|NA|TRBV7-2
TGTGCCAGCAACCGGGACAGGGCAGCGGGCAATGAGCAGTTCTTC
CASNRDRAAGNEQFF